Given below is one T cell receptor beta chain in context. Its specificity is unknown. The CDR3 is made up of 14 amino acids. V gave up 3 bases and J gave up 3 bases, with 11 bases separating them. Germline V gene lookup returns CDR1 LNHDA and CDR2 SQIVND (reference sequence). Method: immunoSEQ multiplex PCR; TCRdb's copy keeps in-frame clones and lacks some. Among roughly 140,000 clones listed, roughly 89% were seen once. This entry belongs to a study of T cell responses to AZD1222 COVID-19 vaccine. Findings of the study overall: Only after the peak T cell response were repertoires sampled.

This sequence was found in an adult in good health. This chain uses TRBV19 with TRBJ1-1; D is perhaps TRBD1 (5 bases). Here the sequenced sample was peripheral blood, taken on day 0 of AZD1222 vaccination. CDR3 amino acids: CASSIQGAYTEAFF. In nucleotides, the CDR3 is TGTGCCAGTAGTATCCAGGGAGCGTACACTGAAGCTTTCTTT.